The T cell receptor (beta chain) under discussion was sequenced for a study of T cell responses to AZD1222 COVID-19 vaccine. The ends were cut back, 0 bases at V and 0 bases at J, with 15 bases in the middle. The germline CDR1 and CDR2 sequences are LGHDT and YNNKEL (reference sequence). The CDR3 has 19 residues. This clone was picked up a small number of times. Data came from immunoSEQ multiplex PCR; TCRdb stores just in-frame clones and leaves some out. The sample records fewer than 110,000 clones, about 90% being singletons. The chain joins TRBV3-1 (or the pseudogene TRBV3-2) to TRBJ2-6; no clear D. The sequencing here drew on peripheral blood, taken on day 0 of AZD1222 vaccination. This sequence originates from an adult in good health. This CDR3 is CASSQDLLDGSSGANVLTF. DNA for the CDR3: TGTGCCAGCAGCCAAGATTTGTTGGACGGAAGCTCTGGGGCCAACGTCCTGACTTTC.